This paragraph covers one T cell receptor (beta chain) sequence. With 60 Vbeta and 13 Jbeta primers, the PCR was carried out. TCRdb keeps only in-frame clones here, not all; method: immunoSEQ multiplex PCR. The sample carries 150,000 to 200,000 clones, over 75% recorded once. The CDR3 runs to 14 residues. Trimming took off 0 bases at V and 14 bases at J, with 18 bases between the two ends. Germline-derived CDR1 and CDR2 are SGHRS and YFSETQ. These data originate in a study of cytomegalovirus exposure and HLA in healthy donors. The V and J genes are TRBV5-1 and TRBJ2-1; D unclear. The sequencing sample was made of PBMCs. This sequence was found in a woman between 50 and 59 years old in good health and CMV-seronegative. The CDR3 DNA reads TGCGCCAGCAGCTTGGATCCAGTCGGAGTTCTGGAGTTCTTC. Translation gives CASSLDPVGVLEFF.